This T cell receptor beta chain was sequenced during a study of T cell responses to AZD1222 COVID-19 vaccine. This CDR3 comprises 12 residues. Germline values: CDR1 SQVTM, CDR2 ANQGSEA. The protocol was immunoSEQ multiplex PCR, while the TCRdb copy is restricted to in-frame clones and leaves out a portion. The sample holds 130,000 to 150,000 clones, 90% to 95% seen once. The sequence derives from an adult in good health. This material consisted of peripheral blood, taken on day 0 of AZD1222 vaccination. V is TRBV29-1 and J is TRBJ2-5; perhaps TRBD1 as D (6 bases). The CDR3 DNA reads TGCGGGGCCGCAGGGGACCGGGAGACCCAGTACTTC. Translated, it gives CGAAGDRETQYF. Supplemented by reference TRBV29-1 and TRBJ2-5, the full variable domain reads SAVISQKPSRDICQRGTSLTIQCQVDSQVTMMFWYRQQPGQSLTLIATANQGSEATYESGFVIDKFPISRPNLTFSTLTVSNMSPEDSSIYLCGAAGDRETQYFGPGTRLLVL.